This T cell receptor (beta chain) derives from a study of shared clonotypes between healthy human individuals. Assay used: immunoSEQ multiplex PCR; TCRdb lists only in-frame clones, some missing. The data hold some 2,500,000 clones, with 80% to 95% observed a single time. A remark on this clone: The antigen remains undetermined.

The donors were adults (healthy and HIV-negative) with no recent acute infections or vaccinations. All donors were Caucasian adults living in Nashville, Tennessee. Study-level findings and limits: Naive subsets tended to show greater estimated richness than memory subsets.

The sequence came from a young man in good health. Some clones in this sample may be carry-over from other donors' samples. What was sequenced was naive CD4+ T cells from PBMCs. Subset noted: CD45RA+ positively selected.

The CDR3 DNA sequence: TGTGCCAGTGAAAGCGGGAGGGAAGTAGATACGCAGTATTTT. Amino acids: CASESGREVDTQYF. The chain uses TRBV19 and TRBJ2-3; 10 bases are a match to TRBD2. The J segment lost 5 bases and the V segment lost 8 bases, leaving 7 bases of the junction unmatched. Germline loops: CDR1 LNHDA, CDR2 SQIVND (reference sequence). CDR3 length: 14 amino acids.